This is a list of T cell receptor beta chains from one sample in a study of blood T cell repertoires in COVID-19. Sequenced by immunoSEQ multiplex PCR; TCRdb stores in-frame clones only, minus some. Of about 430,000 clones in the sample, 88% were seen once. The source material was PBMCs or T cells enriched from blood (not recorded which). The receptors derive from a woman between 18 and 29 years old who had been exposed to COVID-19. Both conserved end residues are part of each CDR3. D genes are given only for firm matches. Clone size appears in some rows only: once, few, many, or a class for an expanded clone.

j_call: TRBJ1-2
clone_size: -
d_call: TRBD1
v_call: TRBV29-1
cdr3_nt: TGCAGCGTTCGTCCCCCTCTGACAGGGTATTACACCTTC
cdr3_aa: CSVRPPLTGYYTF

j_call: TRBJ1-2
clone_size: -
d_call: TRBD1
v_call: TRBV10-3
cdr3_nt: TGTGCCATCAGTGAGACCATGACAGGGATGGGTGGCTACACCTTC
cdr3_aa: CAISETMTGMGGYTF

j_call: TRBJ1-1
clone_size: -
d_call: -
v_call: TRBV3-1/TRBV3-2
cdr3_nt: TGTGCCAGCAGCCAAGGGGCCCTTAACACTGAAGCTTTCTTT
cdr3_aa: CASSQGALNTEAFF

j_call: TRBJ2-1
clone_size: -
d_call: TRBD1
v_call: TRBV9
cdr3_nt: TGTGCCAGCAGCGTAGCCGGGACAGCATCGATCAATGAGCAGTTCTTC
cdr3_aa: CASSVAGTASINEQFF

j_call: TRBJ1-2
clone_size: few
d_call: -
v_call: TRBV6-1
cdr3_nt: TGTGCCAGCAGTGAAGGACAGAACTATGGCTACACCTTC
cdr3_aa: CASSEGQNYGYTF

j_call: TRBJ2-5
clone_size: once
d_call: TRBD2
v_call: TRBV7-2
cdr3_nt: TGTGCCAGCAGCTTGGGGACTAGTGAGACCCAGTACTTC
cdr3_aa: CASSLGTSETQYF

j_call: TRBJ2-1
clone_size: few
d_call: TRBD2
v_call: TRBV19
cdr3_nt: TGTGCCAGTAGTAGCGGGAGGGACTACAATGAGCAGTTCTTC
cdr3_aa: CASSSGRDYNEQFF

j_call: TRBJ1-2
clone_size: once
d_call: -
v_call: TRBV7-2
cdr3_nt: TGTGCCAGCAGCCCCCAGGGTCGTGGCTATGGCTACACCTTC
cdr3_aa: CASSPQGRGYGYTF

j_call: TRBJ2-1
clone_size: -
d_call: -
v_call: TRBV7-8
cdr3_nt: TGTGCCAGCAGCTTAATTGCGCCTAGCTCCTACAATGAGCAGTTCTTC
cdr3_aa: CASSLIAPSSYNEQFF

j_call: TRBJ1-2
clone_size: -
d_call: -
v_call: TRBV5-4
cdr3_nt: TGTGCCAGCAGCCGAGGGGGAGACAGTCTCTTTTTAGGCTATGGCTACACCTTC
cdr3_aa: CASSRGGDSLFLGYGYTF

j_call: TRBJ1-2
clone_size: -
d_call: TRBD1
v_call: TRBV4-1
cdr3_nt: TGCGCCAGCAGCCAGACGACAGGGGGTAACTATGGCTACACCTTC
cdr3_aa: CASSQTTGGNYGYTF

j_call: TRBJ1-2
clone_size: -
d_call: TRBD1
v_call: TRBV11-1
cdr3_nt: TGTGCCAGCAGCCCTGGACAGGGGGCATACTATGGCTACACCTTC
cdr3_aa: CASSPGQGAYYGYTF

j_call: TRBJ2-7
clone_size: once
d_call: TRBD2
v_call: TRBV28
cdr3_nt: TGTGCCAGCAGTTTATTACTAGCGGGAGGTGGGACCTACGAGCAGTACTTC
cdr3_aa: CASSLLLAGGGTYEQYF

j_call: TRBJ1-3
clone_size: -
d_call: -
v_call: TRBV5-8
cdr3_nt: TGTGCCAGCAGCTTAGGACACGCCTCTGGAAACACCATATATTTT
cdr3_aa: CASSLGHASGNTIYF

j_call: TRBJ2-5
clone_size: -
d_call: TRBD2
v_call: TRBV27
cdr3_nt: TGTGCCAGCCGTGGGGGGGACGGGACCCAGTACTTC
cdr3_aa: CASRGGDGTQYF

j_call: TRBJ1-3
clone_size: once
d_call: -
v_call: TRBV27
cdr3_nt: TGTGCCAGCGGCTTCACGGGCTCTGGAAACACCATATATTTT
cdr3_aa: CASGFTGSGNTIYF

j_call: TRBJ2-2
clone_size: -
d_call: TRBD1
v_call: TRBV3-1/TRBV3-2
cdr3_nt: TGTGCCAGCAGCCCATTACGGACAGGGATAGACACCGGGGAGCTGTTTTTT
cdr3_aa: CASSPLRTGIDTGELFF

j_call: TRBJ2-5
clone_size: -
d_call: TRBD1
v_call: TRBV28
cdr3_nt: TGTGCCAGCAGTTTGGGGGACAGGGGTGAGACCCAGTACTTC
cdr3_aa: CASSLGDRGETQYF

j_call: TRBJ1-2
clone_size: few
d_call: TRBD1
v_call: TRBV28
cdr3_nt: TGTGCCAGCAGTCAACAGGGGAACTATGGCTACACCTTC
cdr3_aa: CASSQQGNYGYTF

j_call: TRBJ2-1
clone_size: -
d_call: TRBD2
v_call: TRBV4-1
cdr3_nt: TGCGCCAGCAGCCAAGAAGTTTGGAGGGCGGCGGGAGTGGGCAATGAGCAGTTCTTC
cdr3_aa: CASSQEVWRAAGVGNEQFF

j_call: TRBJ2-1
clone_size: -
d_call: TRBD2
v_call: TRBV7-2
cdr3_nt: TGTGCCAGCAGCTCAAGCGGGGGCAGCTCCTACAATGAGCAGTTCTTC
cdr3_aa: CASSSSGGSSYNEQFF

j_call: TRBJ2-1
clone_size: -
d_call: TRBD2
v_call: TRBV7-9
cdr3_nt: TGTGCCAGCTATAGCGGGGATTACAATGAGCAGTTCTTC
cdr3_aa: CASYSGDYNEQFF

j_call: TRBJ1-5
clone_size: few
d_call: -
v_call: TRBV20-1
cdr3_nt: TGCAGTGCTAGTACCGCGGGCAGGGGCGATCAGCCCCAGCATTTT
cdr3_aa: CSASTAGRGDQPQHF

j_call: TRBJ1-5
clone_size: -
d_call: TRBD1
v_call: TRBV2
cdr3_nt: TGTGCCAGCAGTGGGGACAGGGCTAGCAATCAGCCCCAGCATTTT
cdr3_aa: CASSGDRASNQPQHF

j_call: TRBJ1-1
clone_size: -
d_call: -
v_call: TRBV7-3
cdr3_nt: TGTGCCAGCAGCTTAACGGGGGGGAACACTGAAGCTTTCTTT
cdr3_aa: CASSLTGGNTEAFF

j_call: TRBJ2-2
clone_size: few
d_call: TRBD2
v_call: TRBV28
cdr3_nt: TGTGCCAGCAGTTTATTCCGAGGGGCTATAGCGGGAGGGGACGCCGGGGAGCTGTTTTTT
cdr3_aa: CASSLFRGAIAGGDAGELFF